This entry lists 31 T cell receptor beta chains sequenced from one sample in a study of identical twins. MiXCR was run by TCRdb on the 5' RACE reads, yielding one entry per CDR3 protein. The table shows approximately 350,000 distinct CDR3 sequences, with roughly 12% occurring only once. The same sample was also used in a study of yellow fever vaccine responses in identical twins.

Sequencing was done on a sample of CD8+ T cells sorted from blood. These receptors were taken from a woman in her late teens or twenties in good health.

This clonotype was counted at least ten times. This sequence joins TRBV2 and TRBJ2-7; D is ambiguous. Germline lookup yields CDR1 SNHLY and CDR2 FYNNEI. This CDR3 spans 10 amino acids. V dropped 6 bases and J dropped 4 bases, with 4 bases sitting between them. This chain's CDR3 is CASSDYEQYV. CDR3 nucleotide sequence: TGTGCCAGCAGCGATTACGAGCAGTACGTC.

The table lists this clonotype with many counts. V usage is TRBV7-9 and J usage is TRBJ1-1; D is unclear. Germline assignment: CDR1 SEHNR and CDR2 FQNEAQ (reference sequence). The V and J ends lost 5 bases and 3 bases respectively, with 13 bases between them. The CDR3 is 14 amino acids. This chain's CDR3 is CASSLRGSDTEAFF. The CDR3, as DNA: TGTGCCAGCAGCCTCCGCGGGTCTGACACTGAAGCTTTCTTT.

In its sample, this clonotype was seen a few times. This chain uses TRBV7-9 with TRBJ2-1; D is perhaps TRBD2 (6 bases). The CDR3 runs to 14 residues. Deletions cut 5 bases from V and 9 bases from J, with 17 bases between. Germline V gives CDR1 SEHNR, CDR2 FQNEAQ (reference sequence). CDR3 in DNA: TGTGCCAGCAGCCCCACCTTCCTAGCGACTGAGCAGTTCTTC. Amino acids: CASSPTFLATEQFF.

This clonotype was seen a few times. This chain uses TRBV29-1 with TRBJ1-2, with D maybe TRBD1 (5 bases). The CDR3 is 11 amino acids. CDR1 and CDR2 (germline): SQVTM, ANQGSEA. V was pared by 7 bases and J by 6 bases, with 12 bases between. CDR3 in amino acids: CSGGTRDGYTF. The CDR3 region has the DNA TGCAGCGGGGGGACGAGGGATGGCTACACCTTC.

This clonotype was observed at least ten times. This chain links TRBV10-3 with TRBJ2-1, with D perhaps matching TRBD1 (6 bases). Germline CDR1 and CDR2: ENHRY and SYGVKD. This CDR3 spans 14 amino acids. V was clipped by 2 bases and J by 11 bases, with 16 bases between them. The CDR3 region has the DNA TGTGCCATCAGTGAGCCCGAACCTGGGACACAGCAGTTCTTC. It encodes CAISEPEPGTQQFF.

The chain recombines TRBV7-9 with TRBJ1-2; D gene ambiguous. Trimming removed 3 bases from V and 1 base from J, with 15 bases in between. From germline, CDR1 is SEHNR and CDR2 FQNEAQ (reference sequence). The CDR3 covers 16 residues. CDR3 protein: CASSFPGGQVNYGYTF. CDR3 nucleotides: TGTGCCAGCAGCTTTCCGGGAGGCCAAGTTAACTATGGCTACACCTTC. Complete variable domain (other parts from reference TRBV7-9 and TRBJ1-2): DTGVSQNPRHKITKRGQNVTFRCDPISEHNRLYWYRQTLGQGPEFLTYFQNEAQLEKSRLLSDRFSAERPKGSFSTLEIQRTEQGDSAMYLCASSFPGGQVNYGYTFGSGTRLTVV.

This clonotype was seen only a few times. V usage is TRBV20-1 and J usage is TRBJ2-5, with 11 bases lining up with TRBD2. The CDR3 runs 15 residues. Germline trimming cut 7 bases from V and 2 bases from J; bases unmatched to any gene: 9. The V gene's germline CDR1 is DFQATT and CDR2 SNEGSKA (reference sequence). CDR3 in DNA: TGCAGTGGCAAGGGGTGGACTAGCGGGCAAGAGACCCAGTACTTC. This encodes CSGKGWTSGQETQYF.

In its sample, this clonotype was seen many times. The genes are TRBV20-1 and TRBJ2-1; D is tentatively TRBD1 or TRBD2 (5 bases each). CDR3 length: 15 amino acids. Germline CDR1 is DFQATT and CDR2 is SNEGSKA (reference sequence). Trimming removed 3 bases from V and 0 bases from J, with 12 bases in between. Here the CDR3 DNA reads TGCAGTGCTAGTAACGGGGCGAGCTCCTACAATGAGCAGTTCTTC. This encodes CSASNGASSYNEQFF.

This chain connects TRBV6-1 to TRBJ2-2; 9 bases are a match to TRBD2. V dropped 6 bases and J dropped 6; count of bases not matched to a gene: 5. Per germline, CDR1 MNHNS and CDR2 SASEGT. There are 14 residues in the CDR3. CDR3 protein: CASRGTSNAGELFF. In DNA, the CDR3 is TGTGCCAGCAGAGGGACTAGCAACGCCGGGGAGCTGTTTTTT.

The rearrangement links TRBV13 to TRBJ2-5; the D is unclear. The CDR3 consists of 14 residues. V was cut by 5 bases and J by 1 base, with 11 bases left in between. Germline CDR1 reads PRHDT; CDR2 reads FYEKMQ (reference sequence). This CDR3 reads CASSTRGPQETQYF. CDR3 bases: TGTGCCAGCAGCACCCGTGGGCCCCAAGAGACCCAGTACTTC.

This clonotype was seen repeatedly, ten times or more. The rearrangement links TRBV24-1 to TRBJ2-7; TRBD1 agrees at 10 bases. The length of the CDR3 is 19 residues. V was pared by 7 bases and J by 4 bases, with 21 bases of the junction left unmatched. CDR1 KGHDR and CDR2 SFDVKD come from the germline V gene. The CDR3 DNA reads TGTGCCACCAGAATGGGCCGGGGACAGGGGAAAGGATGGAGGTACGAGCAGTACGTC. This gives the protein CATRMGRGQGKGWRYEQYV.

This clonotype was seen a handful of times. This rearrangement joins TRBV29-1 to TRBJ1-1; no clear D gene. V shed 3 bases and J shed 8 bases, with 19 bases lying between them. This CDR3 spans 14 amino acids. CDR1 is SQVTM, CDR2 ANQGSEA, per germline. The CDR3 sequence: CSVEIGKQTQEAFF. The DNA for the CDR3 is TGCAGCGTTGAGATAGGCAAACAGACACAAGAAGCTTTCTTT.

The chain links TRBV11-2 to TRBJ1-2; 8 bases fit TRBD1. Germline trimming cut 6 bases from V and 3 bases from J; bases unmatched to any gene: 6. The CDR3 runs 14 residues. Germline CDR1 reads SGHAT; CDR2 reads FQNNGV. CDR3 region: CASRRTGWDYGYTF. The CDR3 nucleotides read TGTGCCAGCAGACGGACAGGGTGGGACTATGGCTACACCTTC.

This clonotype turned up a few times. The rearrangement links TRBV5-1 to TRBJ2-3, with 10 nucleotides matching TRBD1. Germline lookup yields CDR1 SGHRS and CDR2 YFSETQ. The CDR3 covers 17 residues. V lost 0 bases, J lost 0 bases, and 4 bases stayed unmatched. The CDR3 coding sequence is TGCGCCAGCAGCTTGGGACAGGGGGCCCTTAGCACAGATACGCAGTATTTT. It yields the protein CASSLGQGALSTDTQYF.

This clonotype was seen many times. The chain employs TRBV12-3 or TRBV12-4 and TRBJ1-1; D is perhaps TRBD1 (5 bases). Trimming removed 1 base at V and 3 bases at J, with 9 bases between. The CDR3 totals 14 residues. CDR3 nucleotides: TGTGCCAGCAGTTTAGGGCAGGGATACACTGAAGCTTTCTTT. The encoded protein is CASSLGQGYTEAFF.

CDR3: CASSVGGLPRGTGELFF. Here the CDR3 DNA reads TGTGCCAGCAGCGTAGGTGGACTTCCTAGGGGCACCGGGGAGCTGTTTTTT. The chain recombines TRBV9 with TRBJ2-2, with D perhaps assigned TRBD1 or TRBD2 (5 bases each). V lost 0 bases, J lost 4 bases, and 16 bases lay in between. There are 17 residues in the CDR3. Looked up from germline, CDR1 is SGDLS and CDR2 is YYNGEE.

The chain employs TRBV28 and TRBJ1-2; TRBD1 matches 9 bases. The CDR3 covers 16 residues. Losses at the gene ends were 3 bases for V and 4 bases for J; bases not matched to a gene: 9. From germline, CDR1 is MDHEN and CDR2 SYDVKM. CDR3 nucleotides: TGTGCCAGCAGTTTTCTGGACAGGGGAGGCGGCTATGGCTACACCTTC. The encoded protein is CASSFLDRGGGYGYTF.

This clonotype appeared a few times. As DNA, the CDR3 is TGTGCCAGCAGTTCCGGGACTGGAGACACCTTC. Protein: CASSSGTGDTF. The chain links TRBV12-3 or TRBV12-4 to TRBJ1-2; D might be TRBD1 (5 bases). This CDR3 has 11 residues. V lost 4 bases, J lost 12 bases, and 12 bases lay in between.

The V and J genes are TRBV7-7 and TRBJ2-1; 14 bases are shared with TRBD2. Per germline, CDR1 SSHAT and CDR2 FNYEAQ (reference sequence). The CDR3 extends over 17 amino acids. The V gene end was trimmed by 5 bases and the J gene end by 4 bases; junction bases not matched to a gene: 7. CDR3 amino acids: CASSPGTSGSQYNEQFF. The CDR3 DNA is TGTGCCAGCAGCCCAGGGACTAGCGGGAGTCAGTACAATGAGCAGTTCTTC.

This clonotype came up many times. The chain carries TRBV12-3 or TRBV12-4 and TRBJ2-7; the D is unclear. The CDR3 consists of 12 residues. V was pared by 3 bases and J by 1 base, with 4 bases between. In DNA, the CDR3 is TGTGCCAGCAGTTTGACGTCCTACGAGCAGTACTTC. This translates into CASSLTSYEQYF.

The sample holds a few counts of this clonotype. The chain employs TRBV27 and TRBJ1-4; 8 nucleotides match TRBD1. V was pared by 8 bases and J by 6 bases, with 11 bases of the junction left unmatched. The length of the CDR3 is 15 residues. CDR1 is MNHEY and CDR2 is SMNVEV in the germline V gene (reference sequence). The CDR3 loop is CASRPQGARDEKLFF. The CDR3 DNA is TGTGCCAGCCGCCCTCAGGGGGCGCGGGATGAAAAACTGTTTTTT.

The rearrangement uses TRBV10-3 and TRBJ1-1, with D unclear. V was clipped by 3 bases and J by 11 bases, with 10 bases between them. Germline CDR1 and CDR2: ENHRY and SYGVKD. The length of the CDR3 is 11 residues. Written as DNA, the CDR3 is TGTGCCATCAGTGACTCAACGTGGGCTTTCTTT. Translation gives CAISDSTWAFF.

This clonotype has only a few counts. The chain is built from TRBV7-8 and TRBJ2-1; 8 nucleotides agree with TRBD2. Trimming removed 5 bases from V and 4 bases from J; junction bases left unmatched: 13. Germline V gene lookup returns CDR1 SGHVS and CDR2 FQNEAQ. This CDR3 comprises 17 residues. CDR3 amino acids: CASSPLSGGPNYNEQFF. In DNA form, the CDR3 reads TGTGCCAGCAGCCCTCTATCGGGAGGGCCGAATTACAATGAGCAGTTCTTC.

Only a few counts were recorded for this clonotype. V and J are TRBV7-8 and TRBJ2-1; D might be TRBD1 or TRBD2, each matching 5 bases. CDR3 length equals 17 residues. Trimming shortened V by 1 base and J by 1 base, and 14 bases separated the two germline ends. The V gene's germline CDR1 is SGHVS and CDR2 FQNEAQ. For the CDR3, the DNA is TGTGCCAGCAGCTTAGGGGGGAGAAGTAGGTCCTACAATGAGCAGTTCTTC. It yields the protein CASSLGGRSRSYNEQFF.

This clonotype was picked up a small number of times. The rearrangement links TRBV28 to TRBJ2-3, with 7 bases aligning to TRBD2. The CDR3 consists of 15 residues. Germline assignment: CDR1 MDHEN and CDR2 SYDVKM. After removal of 5 bases from V and 3 bases from J, the junction contained 8 bases not matched to a gene. As DNA, the CDR3 is TGTGCCAGCAGTCCAGGCGGGGGAGGAACAGATACGCAGTATTTT. Translating it yields CASSPGGGGTDTQYF.

The chain employs TRBV24-1 and TRBJ2-1, with D maybe TRBD1 (5 bases). This CDR3 is built from 13 residues. Germline lookup yields CDR1 KGHDR and CDR2 SFDVKD. Trimming removed 3 bases from V and 6 bases from J, with 8 bases in between. Here the CDR3 reads CATSDMQGNEQFF. The CDR3 DNA follows: TGTGCCACCAGTGATATGCAGGGCAATGAGCAGTTCTTC.

This clonotype was counted a few times. The rearrangement links TRBV6-6 to TRBJ2-6; D gene unclear. V was shortened by 10 bases and J by 4 bases, with 2 bases between the two germline ends. The CDR3 runs to 10 residues. CDR1 is MNHNY, CDR2 SVGAGI, per germline (reference sequence). The CDR3 region is CAIGANVLTF. The CDR3 coding sequence is TGTGCCATCGGGGCCAACGTCCTGACTTTC.

This clonotype was observed a single time. This chain uses TRBV11-3 with TRBJ2-2; 7 bases agree with TRBD1. The CDR3 has 15 residues. V was pared by 7 bases and J by 3 bases, with 8 bases of the junction left unmatched. The germline gives CDR1 SGHNT, CDR2 YENEEA. The CDR3 reads CASTNRGPDTGELFF. Written as DNA, the CDR3 is TGTGCCAGCACCAACAGGGGCCCGGACACCGGGGAGCTGTTTTTT.

This clonotype was seen a few times. The chain employs TRBV7-9 and TRBJ1-1; D perhaps matches TRBD1 (6 bases). The germline V gene encodes CDR1 SEHNR and CDR2 FQNEAQ (reference sequence). Trimming took off 3 bases at V and 1 base at J, with 15 bases between the two ends. The length of the CDR3 is 16 residues. Here the CDR3 DNA reads TGTGCCAGCAGCTTTTCTCCAGGGGAATGGAACACTGAAGCTTTCTTT. It specifies CASSFSPGEWNTEAFF.

J is TRBJ1-1 and V is TRBV27, with D uncertain. The CDR3 consists of 15 residues. Trimming took off 5 bases at V and 3 bases at J, with 16 bases between the two ends. From germline, CDR1 is MNHEY and CDR2 SMNVEV (reference sequence). The CDR3: CASSPPFGPDTEAFF. CDR3 nucleotides: TGTGCCAGCAGTCCCCCTTTCGGGCCCGACACTGAAGCTTTCTTT.

This chain connects TRBV12-5 to TRBJ2-3; D is ambiguous. CDR3 length: 14 amino acids. Germline loops: CDR1 LGHNT, CDR2 FRNRAP. Trimming took 1 base from V and 3 from J, leaving 8 bases between them. The CDR3 here is CASGLDGNTDTQYF. CDR3 DNA: TGTGCTAGTGGTTTGGATGGGAATACAGATACGCAGTATTTT.